The T cell receptor (beta chain) under discussion was sequenced for a study of CD8 T cells in Susac syndrome. The authors reverse transcribed roughly 0.5 to 1 ug RNA with random hexamers. An immunoSEQ multiplex PCR generated amplified TCR beta CDR3 products spanning 54 Vbeta and 13 Jbeta. TCRdb analysed the immunoSEQ multiplex PCR reads with MiXCR anew, one entry per CDR3 protein. The sample holds around 190,000 distinct CDR3 sequences, 85% to 95% seen once. Germline V gene lookup returns CDR1 MNHEY and CDR2 SMNVEV (reference sequence). The CDR3 covers 13 residues. The trim removed 10 bases at V and 4 bases at J, leaving 9 bases unmatched.

The sample taken for sequencing was CD4+ T cells from PBMCs. The TCR sequence derives from a human donor in good health. This sequence joins TRBV27 and TRBJ1-2, with 7 bases matching TRBD1. Written as DNA, the CDR3 is TGTGCCACCGTCGACAGGGATGGCTATGGCTACACCTTC. This sequence encodes CATVDRDGYGYTF.